This T cell receptor beta chain was recovered during a study of T cell responses to AZD1222 COVID-19 vaccine. Findings and caveats of the study: Females outnumbered males among donors, who were mostly white British; clonal diversity was possibly underestimated. Baseline seropositives among AZD1222 recipients totaled only six or seven. Spike was spanned by vaccine-associated CD4 TCRs, with dominance at 160-218 and 743-854.

This table comes from immunoSEQ multiplex PCR, and its TCRdb copy is limited to in-frame clones, with some not included. The repertoire includes 100,000 to 110,000 clones, approximately 87% of them detected once, and approximately 15% sits in the top ten. A word on this clone: Its antigen remains unknown.

This clonotype originated in an adult in good health. Specimen: peripheral blood, collected on day 0 of AZD1222 vaccination.

CDR3 nucleotide sequence: TGCAGTGCTAGTCAGGGCAGTATGGCTGGAAACACCATATATTTT. As protein: CSASQGSMAGNTIYF. The chain combines TRBV20-1 with TRBJ1-3; tentative D call: TRBD1 (5 bases). Germline lookup yields CDR1 DFQATT and CDR2 SNEGSKA (reference sequence). The CDR3 totals 15 residues. V shed 3 bases and J shed 2 bases, with 14 bases lying between them.